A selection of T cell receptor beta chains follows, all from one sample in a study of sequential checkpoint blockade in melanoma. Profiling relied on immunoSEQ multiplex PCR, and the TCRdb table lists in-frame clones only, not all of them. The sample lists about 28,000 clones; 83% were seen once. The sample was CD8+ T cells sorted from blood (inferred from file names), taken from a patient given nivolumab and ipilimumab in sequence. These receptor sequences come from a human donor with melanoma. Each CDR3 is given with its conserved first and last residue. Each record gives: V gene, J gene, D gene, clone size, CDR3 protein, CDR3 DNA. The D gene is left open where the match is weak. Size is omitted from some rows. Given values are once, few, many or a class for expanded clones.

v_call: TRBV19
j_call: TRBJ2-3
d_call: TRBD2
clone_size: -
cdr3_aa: CASSPWTSGVEADTQYF
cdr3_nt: TGTGCCAGTAGCCCTTGGACTAGCGGGGTCGAGGCAGATACGCAGTATTTT

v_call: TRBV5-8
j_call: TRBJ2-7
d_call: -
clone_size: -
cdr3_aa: CASSLESRAYEQYF
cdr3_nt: TGTGCCAGCAGCTTGGAAAGCAGGGCCTACGAGCAGTACTTC

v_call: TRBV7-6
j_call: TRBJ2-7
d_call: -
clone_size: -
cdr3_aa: CASSPIVEEQYF
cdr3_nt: TGTGCCAGCAGCCCAATCGTAGAAGAGCAGTACTTC

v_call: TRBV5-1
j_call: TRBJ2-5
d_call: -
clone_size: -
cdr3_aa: CASSLVQGETQYF
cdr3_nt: TGCGCCAGCAGCTTGGTTCAGGGTGAGACCCAGTACTTC

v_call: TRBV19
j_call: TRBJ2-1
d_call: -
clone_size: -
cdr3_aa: CASSISGSSYNEQFF
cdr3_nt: TGTGCCAGTAGTATTTCCGGGAGCTCCTACAATGAGCAGTTCTTC

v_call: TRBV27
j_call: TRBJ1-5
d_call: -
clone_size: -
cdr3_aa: CASSPTNQPQHF
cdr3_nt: TGTGCCAGCAGTCCTACGAATCAGCCCCAGCATTTT

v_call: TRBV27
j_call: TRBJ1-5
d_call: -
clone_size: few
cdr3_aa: CASSFYSNQPQHF
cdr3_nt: TGTGCCAGCAGTTTCTATAGCAATCAGCCCCAGCATTTT

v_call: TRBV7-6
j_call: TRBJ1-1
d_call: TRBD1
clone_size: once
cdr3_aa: CASSLTGTGGDTEAFF
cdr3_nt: TGTGCCAGCAGCTTAACCGGGACAGGGGGCGATACTGAAGCTTTCTTT

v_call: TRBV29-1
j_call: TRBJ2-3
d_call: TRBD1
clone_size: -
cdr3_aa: CSVVPGQGATTDTQYF
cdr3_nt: TGCAGCGTAGTTCCGGGACAGGGGGCTACCACAGATACGCAGTATTTT

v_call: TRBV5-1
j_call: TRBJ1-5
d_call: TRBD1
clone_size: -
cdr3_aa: CASHPGTGNQPQHF
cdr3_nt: TGCGCCAGCCATCCCGGGACAGGGAATCAGCCCCAGCATTTT

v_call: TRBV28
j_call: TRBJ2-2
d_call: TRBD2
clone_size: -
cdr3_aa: CASSFGAGAGPSGELFF
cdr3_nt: TGTGCCAGCAGTTTCGGAGCGGGAGCAGGGCCTAGCGGGGAGCTGTTTTTT

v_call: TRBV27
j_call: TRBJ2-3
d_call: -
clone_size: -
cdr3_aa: CASSADEDTQYF
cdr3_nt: TGTGCCAGCAGTGCGGATGAAGATACGCAGTATTTT

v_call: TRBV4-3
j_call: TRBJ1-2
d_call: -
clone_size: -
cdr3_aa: CASSQERTDYGYTF
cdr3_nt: TGCGCCAGCAGCCAAGAACGGACAGACTATGGCTACACCTTC

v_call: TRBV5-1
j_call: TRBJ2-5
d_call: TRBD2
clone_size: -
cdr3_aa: CASSPGVASGGGETQYF
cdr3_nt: TGCGCCAGCAGCCCTGGAGTGGCTAGCGGGGGCGGGGAGACCCAGTACTTC

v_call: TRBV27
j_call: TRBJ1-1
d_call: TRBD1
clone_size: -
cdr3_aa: CASSVDRGTEAFF
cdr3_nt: TGTGCCAGCAGTGTCGACAGGGGCACTGAAGCTTTCTTT

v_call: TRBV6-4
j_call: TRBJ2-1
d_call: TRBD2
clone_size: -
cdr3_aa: CASSSSGNYNEQFF
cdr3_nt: TGTGCCAGCAGTTCTAGCGGGAACTACAATGAGCAGTTCTTC

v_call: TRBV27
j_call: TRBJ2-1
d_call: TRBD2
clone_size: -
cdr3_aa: CASSLPHTSGPNGRGQFF
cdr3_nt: TGTGCCAGTAGTTTACCCCATACTAGCGGGCCTAACGGGCGGGGGCAGTTCTTC